What follows are 20 T cell receptor beta chains derived from one specimen sequenced in a study of blood T cell repertoires in COVID-19. The method was immunoSEQ multiplex PCR; TCRdb's version includes in-frame clones alone and lacks a portion of them. The table records approximately 90,000 clones, 81% of them present only once. Material: peripheral blood. These receptors were taken from a man aged 55 to 70 with acute or convalescent COVID-19.

This clone was picked up one time. The chain uses TRBV18 and TRBJ2-3; D gene uncertain. The CDR3 runs 14 residues. Trimming took off 1 base at V and 0 bases at J, with 5 bases between the two ends. CDR1 KGHSH and CDR2 LQKENI come from the germline V gene. The CDR3 region has the DNA TGTGCCAGCTCACCACTGACTAGCACAGATACGCAGTATTTT. Its translation: CASSPLTSTDTQYF.

V usage is TRBV27 and J usage is TRBJ2-7, with 11 bases fitting TRBD2. The CDR3 loop spans 15 amino acids. After removal of 4 bases from V and 4 bases from J, the junction contained 6 bases not matched to a gene. CDR1 and CDR2 (germline): MNHEY, SMNVEV (reference sequence). The CDR3 coding sequence is TGTGCCAGCAGTTCCTTAGCGGGGGGGCTTTACGAGCAGTACTTC. Translation gives CASSSLAGGLYEQYF.

The CDR3 bases are TGTGCCAGCACCGGGACAGGGGGTCAGCCCCAGCATTTT. It translates to CASTGTGGQPQHF. V gene TRBV2 combines with J gene TRBJ1-5; 11 positions agree with TRBD1. Germline values: CDR1 SNHLY, CDR2 FYNNEI. The CDR3 length is 13 residues. The V segment lost 7 bases and the J segment 6 bases; nucleotides outside the gene matches: 2.

The chain combines TRBV28 with TRBJ1-5; D possibly corresponds to TRBD1 (6 bases). With 3 bases removed from V and 2 bases from J, the gap between germline ends came to 11 bases. This CDR3 has 15 amino acids. In germline, CDR1 is MDHEN, CDR2 SYDVKM. The CDR3 coding sequence is TGTGCCAGCAGTTTCCAGGGGCTTGGCAATCAGCCCCAGCATTTT. This gives the protein CASSFQGLGNQPQHF.

V gene TRBV5-4 combines with J gene TRBJ2-7; D possibly corresponds to TRBD1 (6 bases). Germline V CDR1 and CDR2: SGHNT, YYREEE (reference sequence). V lost 4 bases and J lost 3, with 14 bases in between. The CDR3 runs to 14 residues. In DNA, the CDR3 is TGTGCCAGCAGCCCCCGGGCAGGGGACTACGAGCAGTACTTC. It is translated as CASSPRAGDYEQYF.

On this clone itself: The sample holds other DNA sequences that translate to the same CDR3. This chain joins TRBV7-6 and TRBJ2-3, with 11 bases matching TRBD2. In germline, CDR1 is SGHVS, CDR2 FNYEAQ. J gave up 1 base and V 8 bases, and 5 bases lay outside the gene matches. CDR3 size: 15 residues. The CDR3 loop is CASSLLAGGTDTQYF. The CDR3 bases are TGTGCCAGCTCCCTACTAGCGGGAGGCACAGATACGCAGTATTTT.

The chain combines TRBV2 with TRBJ2-7, with 9 bases fitting TRBD1. Germline assignment: CDR1 SNHLY and CDR2 FYNNEI. The ends lost 6 bases at V and 3 bases at J; junction bases unmatched: 9. This CDR3 is 15 amino acids long. In DNA, the CDR3 is TGTGCCAGCAGCGCCAGTAGACAGGGGGTCTACGAGCAGTACTTC. It is translated as CASSASRQGVYEQYF.

The chain uses TRBV2 and TRBJ2-7; TRBD1 is a possible D gene (6 bases). Trimming removed 5 bases from V and 6 bases from J, with 11 bases in between. Germline lookup yields CDR1 SNHLY and CDR2 FYNNEI. This CDR3 spans 12 amino acids. CDR3 DNA sequence: TGTGCCAGCAGTCAACAGGGTTCCGAGCAGTACTTC. Protein product: CASSQQGSEQYF.

CDR3 nucleotide sequence: TGTGCCAGCAGCCGAGGGCGGTACGAGCAGTACTTC. This gives the protein CASSRGRYEQYF. The chain carries TRBV6-2 or TRBV6-3 and TRBJ2-7, with D possibly TRBD2 on 5 matching bases. The germline CDR1 and CDR2 sequences are MNHEY and SVGEGT. This CDR3 spans 12 amino acids. Trimming cost V 6 bases and J 4 bases, with 10 bases left between them.

This chain joins TRBV7-2 and TRBJ1-2; possible D gene TRBD1, 5 bases. Trimming removed 0 bases at V and 3 bases at J, with 11 bases between. Per germline, CDR1 SGHTA and CDR2 FQGNSA. The CDR3 contains 15 residues. The chain's CDR3 is CASSLATGLHYGYTF. The CDR3 region has the DNA TGTGCCAGCAGCTTAGCCACGGGACTGCACTATGGCTACACCTTC.

The chain joins TRBV20-1 to TRBJ2-1; a weak D match, TRBD1 (6 bases). The CDR3 is made up of 14 amino acids. Trimming removed 3 bases at V and 7 bases at J, with 16 bases between. CDR1 and CDR2 (germline): DFQATT, SNEGSKA (reference sequence). The CDR3, as DNA: TGCAGTGCTAGTGCTCGGACAGTTCGGAATGAGCAGTTCTTC. This gives the protein CSASARTVRNEQFF.

This sequence joins TRBV7-3 and TRBJ2-3; tentative D call: TRBD2 (6 bases). This CDR3 has 14 amino acids. Deletions cut 4 bases from V and 0 bases from J, with 8 bases between. Germline values: CDR1 SGHTA, CDR2 FQGTGA. The CDR3 nucleotides are TGTGCCAGCAGCTACGCGGGGAGCACAGATACGCAGTATTTT. Its translation: CASSYAGSTDTQYF.

The chain joins TRBV3-1 (or the pseudogene TRBV3-2) to TRBJ1-1; D possibly corresponds to TRBD1 (6 bases). Trimming removed 1 base at V and 11 bases at J, with 17 bases between. CDR3 length: 14 residues. Per germline, CDR1 LGHDT and CDR2 YNNKEL (reference sequence). The CDR3 DNA reads as TGTGCCAGCAGCCAAGCATCTTTTTACAGGGACGCTTTCTTT. This encodes CASSQASFYRDAFF.

The rearrangement links TRBV19 to TRBJ2-2; tentatively, D is TRBD2 (6 bases). Trimming shortened V by 5 bases and J by 1 base, and 8 bases separated the two germline ends. The CDR3 sequence is 14 residues long. Germline V gene lookup returns CDR1 LNHDA and CDR2 SQIVND (reference sequence). The CDR3 sequence is CASSARGNTGELFF. Here the CDR3 DNA reads TGTGCCAGTAGTGCGCGGGGGAACACCGGGGAGCTGTTTTTT. The full variable domain, in which reference TRBV19 and TRBJ2-2 provide the parts outside the CDR3, is DGGITQSPKYLFRKEGQNVTLSCEQNLNHDAMYWYRQDPGQGLRLIYYSQIVNDFQKGDIAEGYSVSREKKESFPLTVTSAQKNPTAFYLCASSARGNTGELFFGEGSRLTVL.

The chain combines TRBV5-1 with TRBJ1-6; 9 bases agree with TRBD1. Germline assignment: CDR1 SGHRS and CDR2 YFSETQ. This CDR3 is built from 16 residues. J was trimmed by 7 bases and V by 0 bases; bases with no gene match: 5. CDR3 amino acids: CASSLGTGGPNSPLHF. CDR3 nucleotides: TGCGCCAGCAGCTTGGGTACAGGGGGCCCGAATTCACCCCTCCACTTT.

The chain is built from TRBV10-1 and TRBJ2-3, with 9 bases matching TRBD2. The CDR3 is 15 residues long. Per the germline V gene, CDR1 is WNHNN and CDR2 is SYGVQD (reference sequence). V was clipped by 6 bases and J by 3 bases; unmatched bases: 7. In DNA, the CDR3 is TGCGCCAGCAGGGGTAGCGGGGGTCGTACAGATACGCAGTATTTT. Its protein is CASRGSGGRTDTQYF.

This clone was seen more than once but under ten times. The chain employs TRBV19 and TRBJ1-4; 9 bases line up with TRBD1. The CDR3 consists of 16 residues. V lost 4 bases to trimming and J lost 4 bases; unmatched junction nucleotides: 7. Germline CDR1 reads LNHDA; CDR2 reads SQIVND (reference sequence). The CDR3 DNA reads TGTGCCAGTAGTAGATTGGGACAGGGCCGTAATGAAAAACTGTTTTTT. This translates into CASSRLGQGRNEKLFF.

This clone appeared a single time. The CDR3 is CASSFGTVNTEAFF. The CDR3 DNA reads TGCGCCAGCAGCTTCGGGACAGTGAACACTGAAGCTTTCTTT. This rearrangement joins TRBV5-1 to TRBJ1-1; 7 bases are a match to TRBD1. The length of the CDR3 is 14 residues. J lost 0 bases, V lost 2 bases, and 1 base had no gene match. Germline-derived CDR1 and CDR2 are SGHRS and YFSETQ.

In this sample, this clone turned up once. This chain connects TRBV2 to TRBJ1-1; no reliable D call. Germline CDR1 and CDR2: SNHLY and FYNNEI. Trimming removed 7 bases at V and 0 bases at J, with 9 bases between. This CDR3 has 13 amino acids. CDR3 nucleotides: TGTGCCAGCAATCAGGTGATGAACACTGAAGCTTTCTTT. Translated: CASNQVMNTEAFF.

This rearrangement joins TRBV7-8 to TRBJ1-4, with TRBD1 as a possible D gene (5 bases). CDR3 length: 16 amino acids. Germline-derived CDR1 and CDR2 are SGHVS and FQNEAQ. With 5 bases removed from V and 1 base from J, the gap between germline ends came to 14 bases. The CDR3 DNA reads as TGTGCCAGCAGCCCAAGGCAGGGTAAAACTAATGAAAAACTGTTTTTT. Protein sequence: CASSPRQGKTNEKLFF.